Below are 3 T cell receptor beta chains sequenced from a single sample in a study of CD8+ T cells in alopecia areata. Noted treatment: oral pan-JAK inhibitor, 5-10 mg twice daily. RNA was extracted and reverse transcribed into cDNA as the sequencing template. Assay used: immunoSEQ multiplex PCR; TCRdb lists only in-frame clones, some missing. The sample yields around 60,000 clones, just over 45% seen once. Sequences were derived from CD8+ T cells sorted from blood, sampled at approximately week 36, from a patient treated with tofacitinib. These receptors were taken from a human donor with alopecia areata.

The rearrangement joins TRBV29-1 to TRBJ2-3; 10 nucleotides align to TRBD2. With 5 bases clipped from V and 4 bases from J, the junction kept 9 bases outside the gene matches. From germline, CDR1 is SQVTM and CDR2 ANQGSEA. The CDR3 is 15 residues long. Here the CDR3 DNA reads TGCAGCGTTTCCGTTTGGACTAGCGGAGCAGATACGCAGTATTTT. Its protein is CSVSVWTSGADTQYF.

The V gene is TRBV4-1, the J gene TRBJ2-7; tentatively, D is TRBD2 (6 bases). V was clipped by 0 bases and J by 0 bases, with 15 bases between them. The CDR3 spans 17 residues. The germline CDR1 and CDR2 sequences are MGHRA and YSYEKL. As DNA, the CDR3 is TGCGCCAGCAGCCAAGATCCGGGACGGGGGAGCTCCTACGAGCAGTACTTC. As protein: CASSQDPGRGSSYEQYF.

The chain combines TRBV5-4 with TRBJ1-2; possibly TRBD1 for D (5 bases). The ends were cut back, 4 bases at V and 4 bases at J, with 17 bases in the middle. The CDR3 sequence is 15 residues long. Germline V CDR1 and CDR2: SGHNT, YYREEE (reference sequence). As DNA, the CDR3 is TGTGCCAGCAGCGCAGGGATTGGTCTTCCCTATGGCTACACCTTC. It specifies CASSAGIGLPYGYTF.